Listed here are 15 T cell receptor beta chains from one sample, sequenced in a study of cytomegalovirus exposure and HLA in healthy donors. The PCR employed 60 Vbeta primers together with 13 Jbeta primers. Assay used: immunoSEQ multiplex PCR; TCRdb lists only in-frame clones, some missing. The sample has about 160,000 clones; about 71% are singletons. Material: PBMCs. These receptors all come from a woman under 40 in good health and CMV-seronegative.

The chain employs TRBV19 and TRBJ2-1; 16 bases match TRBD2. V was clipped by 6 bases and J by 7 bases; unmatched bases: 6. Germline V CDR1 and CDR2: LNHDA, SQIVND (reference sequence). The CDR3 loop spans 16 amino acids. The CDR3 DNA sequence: TGTGCCAGTAGCCCCAGGGGACTAGCGGGAGGGAATGAGCAGTTCTTC. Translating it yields CASSPRGLAGGNEQFF. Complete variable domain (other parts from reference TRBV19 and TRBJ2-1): DGGITQSPKYLFRKEGQNVTLSCEQNLNHDAMYWYRQDPGQGLRLIYYSQIVNDFQKGDIAEGYSVSREKKESFPLTVTSAQKNPTAFYLCASSPRGLAGGNEQFFGPGTRLTVL.

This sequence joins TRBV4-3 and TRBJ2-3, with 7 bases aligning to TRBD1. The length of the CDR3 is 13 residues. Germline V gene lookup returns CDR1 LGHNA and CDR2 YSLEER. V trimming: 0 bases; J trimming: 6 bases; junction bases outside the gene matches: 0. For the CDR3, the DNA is TGCGCCAGCAGCCAAGAGACAGGGGATACGCAGTATTTT. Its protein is CASSQETGDTQYF.

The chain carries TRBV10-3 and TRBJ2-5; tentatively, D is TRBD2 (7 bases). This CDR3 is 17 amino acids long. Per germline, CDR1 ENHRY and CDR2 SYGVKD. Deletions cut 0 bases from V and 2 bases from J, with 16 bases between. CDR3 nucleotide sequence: TGTGCCATCAGTGAGTCAAGGGCGGGGGCCCTACAAGAGACCCAGTACTTC. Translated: CAISESRAGALQETQYF.

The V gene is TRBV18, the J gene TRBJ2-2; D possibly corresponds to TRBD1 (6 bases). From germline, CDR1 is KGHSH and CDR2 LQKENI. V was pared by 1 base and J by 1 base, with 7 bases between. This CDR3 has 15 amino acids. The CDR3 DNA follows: TGTGCCAGCTCACCACAGGGGGAGAACACCGGGGAGCTGTTTTTT. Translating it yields CASSPQGENTGELFF.

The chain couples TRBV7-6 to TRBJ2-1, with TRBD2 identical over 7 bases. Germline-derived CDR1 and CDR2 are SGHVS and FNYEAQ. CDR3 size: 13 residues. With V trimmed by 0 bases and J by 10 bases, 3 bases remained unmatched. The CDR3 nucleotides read TGTGCCAGCAGCTTAGCGGGGGGGTGGGAGCAGTTCTTC. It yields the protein CASSLAGGWEQFF. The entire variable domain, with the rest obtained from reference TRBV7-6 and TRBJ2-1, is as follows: GAGVSQSPRYKVTKRGQDVALRCDPISGHVSLYWYRQALGQGPEFLTYFNYEAQQDKSGLPNDRFSAERPEGSISTLTIQRTEQRDSAMYRCASSLAGGWEQFFGPGTRLTVL.

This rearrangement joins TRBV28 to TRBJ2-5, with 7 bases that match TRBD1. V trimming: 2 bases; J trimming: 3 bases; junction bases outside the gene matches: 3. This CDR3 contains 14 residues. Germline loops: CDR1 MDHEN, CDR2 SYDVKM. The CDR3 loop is CASSLADREETQYF. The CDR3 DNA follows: TGTGCCAGCAGTTTAGCAGACAGGGAAGAGACCCAGTACTTC.

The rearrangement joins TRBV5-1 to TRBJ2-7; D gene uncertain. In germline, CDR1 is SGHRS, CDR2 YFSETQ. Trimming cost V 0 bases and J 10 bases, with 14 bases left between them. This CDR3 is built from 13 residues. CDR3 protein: CASSLAGSSAQYF. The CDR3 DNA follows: TGCGCCAGCAGCTTGGCAGGTTCCTCTGCTCAGTACTTC. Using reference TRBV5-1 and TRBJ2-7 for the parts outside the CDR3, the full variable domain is KAGVTQTPRYLIKTRGQQVTLSCSPISGHRSVSWYQQTPGQGLQFLFEYFSETQRNKGNFPGRFSGRQFSNSRSEMNVSTLELGDSALYLCASSLAGSSAQYFGPGTRLTVT.

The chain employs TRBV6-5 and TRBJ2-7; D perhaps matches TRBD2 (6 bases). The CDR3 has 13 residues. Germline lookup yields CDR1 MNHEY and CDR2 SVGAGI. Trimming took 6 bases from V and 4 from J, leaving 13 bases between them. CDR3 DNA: TGTGCCAGCAGCCGGGAGACAGATTACGAGCAGTACTTC. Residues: CASSRETDYEQYF.

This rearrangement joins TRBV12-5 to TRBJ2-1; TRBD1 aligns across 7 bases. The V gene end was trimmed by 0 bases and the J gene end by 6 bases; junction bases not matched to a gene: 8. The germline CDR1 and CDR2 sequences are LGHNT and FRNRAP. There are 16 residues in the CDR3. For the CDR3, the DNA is TGTGCTAGTGGTTTGGTACTGGGACAGAGGGGCAATGAGCAGTTCTTC. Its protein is CASGLVLGQRGNEQFF.

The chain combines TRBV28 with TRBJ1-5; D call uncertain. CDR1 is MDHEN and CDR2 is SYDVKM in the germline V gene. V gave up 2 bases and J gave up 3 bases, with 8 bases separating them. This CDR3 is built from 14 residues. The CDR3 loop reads CASSLSTVNQPQHF. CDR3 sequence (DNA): TGTGCCAGCAGTTTAAGTACGGTCAATCAGCCCCAGCATTTT. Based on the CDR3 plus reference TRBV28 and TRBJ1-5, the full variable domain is DVKVTQSSRYLVKRTGEKVFLECVQDMDHENMFWYRQDPGLGLRLIYFSYDVKMKEKGDIPEGYSVSREKKERFSLILESASTNQTSMYLCASSLSTVNQPQHFGDGTRLSIL.

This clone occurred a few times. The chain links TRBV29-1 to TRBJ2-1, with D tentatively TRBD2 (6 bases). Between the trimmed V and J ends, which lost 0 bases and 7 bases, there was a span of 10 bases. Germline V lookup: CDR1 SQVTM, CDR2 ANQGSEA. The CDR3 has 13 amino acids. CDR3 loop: CSVEELARNEQFF. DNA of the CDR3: TGCAGCGTTGAAGAACTAGCTAGGAATGAGCAGTTCTTC.

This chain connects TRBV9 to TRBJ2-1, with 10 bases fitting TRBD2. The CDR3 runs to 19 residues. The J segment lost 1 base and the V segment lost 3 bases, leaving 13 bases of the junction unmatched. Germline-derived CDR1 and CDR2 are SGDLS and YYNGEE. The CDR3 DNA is TGTGCCAGCAGCGGGCTAGGGACTAGCGAAATTCATTCCTACAATGAGCAGTTCTTC. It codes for CASSGLGTSEIHSYNEQFF.

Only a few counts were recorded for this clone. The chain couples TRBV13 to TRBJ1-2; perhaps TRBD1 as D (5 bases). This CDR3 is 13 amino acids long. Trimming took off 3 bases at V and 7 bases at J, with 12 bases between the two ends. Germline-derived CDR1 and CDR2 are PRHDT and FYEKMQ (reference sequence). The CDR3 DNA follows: TGTGCCAGCAGCTTCTTCGGGGGGTTTGGCTACACCTTC. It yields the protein CASSFFGGFGYTF.

The CDR3 is CASSQVSGADTQYF. The DNA of the CDR3 is TGTGCCAGCAGCCAAGTTTCCGGAGCAGATACGCAGTATTTT. The V and J genes are TRBV14 and TRBJ2-3; no clear D. V was trimmed by 1 base and J by 4 bases, leaving 9 bases between them. This CDR3 spans 14 amino acids. CDR1 is SGHDN, CDR2 FVKESK, per germline.

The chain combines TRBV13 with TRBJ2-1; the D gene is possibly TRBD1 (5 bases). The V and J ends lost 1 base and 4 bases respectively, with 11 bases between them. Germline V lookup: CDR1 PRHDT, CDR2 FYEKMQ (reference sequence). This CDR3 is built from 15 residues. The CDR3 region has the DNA TGTGCCAGCAGCTTAGAGGGGAACTATTACAATGAGCAGTTCTTC. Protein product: CASSLEGNYYNEQFF.